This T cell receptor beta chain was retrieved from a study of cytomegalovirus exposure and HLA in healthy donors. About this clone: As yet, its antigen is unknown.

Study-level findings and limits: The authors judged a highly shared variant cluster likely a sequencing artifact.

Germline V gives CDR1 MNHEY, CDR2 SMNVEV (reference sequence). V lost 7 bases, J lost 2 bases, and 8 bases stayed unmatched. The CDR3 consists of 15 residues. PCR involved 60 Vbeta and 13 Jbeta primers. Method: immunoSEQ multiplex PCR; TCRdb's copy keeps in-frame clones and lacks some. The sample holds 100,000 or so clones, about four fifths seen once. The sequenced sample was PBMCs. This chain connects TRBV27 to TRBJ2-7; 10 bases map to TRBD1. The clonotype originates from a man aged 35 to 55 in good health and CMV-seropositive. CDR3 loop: CASTPRGQGAYEQYF. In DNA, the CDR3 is TGTGCCAGCACCCCCCGAGGACAGGGGGCCTACGAGCAGTACTTC.